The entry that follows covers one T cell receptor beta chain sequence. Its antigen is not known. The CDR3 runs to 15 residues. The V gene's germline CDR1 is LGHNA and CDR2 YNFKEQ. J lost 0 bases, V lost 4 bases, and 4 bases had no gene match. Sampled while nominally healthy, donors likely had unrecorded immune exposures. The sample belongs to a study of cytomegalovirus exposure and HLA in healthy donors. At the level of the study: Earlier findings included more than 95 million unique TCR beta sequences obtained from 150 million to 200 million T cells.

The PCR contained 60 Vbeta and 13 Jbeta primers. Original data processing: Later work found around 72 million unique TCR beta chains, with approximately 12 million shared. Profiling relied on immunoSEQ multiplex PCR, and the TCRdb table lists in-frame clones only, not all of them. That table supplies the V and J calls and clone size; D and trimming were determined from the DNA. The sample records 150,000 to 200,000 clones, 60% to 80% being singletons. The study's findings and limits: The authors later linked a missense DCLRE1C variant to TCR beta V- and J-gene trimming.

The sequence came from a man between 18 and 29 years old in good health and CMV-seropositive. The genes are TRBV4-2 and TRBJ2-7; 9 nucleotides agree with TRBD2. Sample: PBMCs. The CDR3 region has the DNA TGTGCCAGCAGCCCCGCTAGCGGGGCCTCCTACGAGCAGTACTTC. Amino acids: CASSPASGASYEQYF.